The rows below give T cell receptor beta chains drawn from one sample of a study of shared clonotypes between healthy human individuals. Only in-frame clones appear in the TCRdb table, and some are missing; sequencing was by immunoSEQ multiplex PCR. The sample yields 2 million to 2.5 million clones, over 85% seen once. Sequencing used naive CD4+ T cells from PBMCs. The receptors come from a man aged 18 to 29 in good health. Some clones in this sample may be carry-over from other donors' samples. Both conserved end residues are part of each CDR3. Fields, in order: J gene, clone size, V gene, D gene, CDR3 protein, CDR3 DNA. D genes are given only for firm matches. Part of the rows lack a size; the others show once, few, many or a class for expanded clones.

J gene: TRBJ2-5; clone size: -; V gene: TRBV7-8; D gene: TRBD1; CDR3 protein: CASSLVGSGTGGQETQYF; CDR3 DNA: TGTGCCAGCAGCTTAGTAGGGTCCGGGACAGGGGGCCAAGAGACCCAGTACTTC
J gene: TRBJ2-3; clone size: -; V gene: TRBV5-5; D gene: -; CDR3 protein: CASSLLAPVTDTQYF; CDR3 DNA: TGTGCCAGCAGCTTGTTGGCACCCGTTACAGATACGCAGTATTTT
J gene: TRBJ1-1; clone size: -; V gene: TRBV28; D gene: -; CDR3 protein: CASSSGTLNTEAFF; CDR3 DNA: TGTGCCAGCAGTTCGGGGACACTGAACACTGAAGCTTTCTTT
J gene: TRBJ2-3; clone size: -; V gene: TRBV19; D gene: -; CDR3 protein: CASSIGLAGADTQYF; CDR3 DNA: TGTGCCAGTAGTATAGGGCTAGCTGGGGCAGATACGCAGTATTTT
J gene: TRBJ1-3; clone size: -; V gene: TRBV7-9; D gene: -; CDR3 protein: CASSSPPGRPNSGNTIYF; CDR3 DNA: TGTGCCAGCAGCTCCCCCCCCGGGAGGCCCAACTCTGGAAACACCATATATTTT
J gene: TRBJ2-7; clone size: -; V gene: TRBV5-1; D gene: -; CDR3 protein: CASSRPRGDSYEQYF; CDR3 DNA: TGCGCCAGCAGCCGACCCAGGGGAGACTCCTACGAGCAGTACTTC
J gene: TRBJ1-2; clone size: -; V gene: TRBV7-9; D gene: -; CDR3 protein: CASSPGGSNYGYTF; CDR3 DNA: TGTGCCAGCAGCCCCGGGGGGTCGAACTATGGCTACACCTTC
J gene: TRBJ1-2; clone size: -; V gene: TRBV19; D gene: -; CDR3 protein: CASSGGRGYGYTF; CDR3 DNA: TGTGCCAGTAGTGGGGGCCGGGGCTATGGCTACACCTTC
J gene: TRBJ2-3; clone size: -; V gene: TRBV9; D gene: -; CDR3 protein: CASSVSLVIDTQYF; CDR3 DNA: TGTGCCAGCAGCGTAAGCCTAGTGATAGATACGCAGTATTTT
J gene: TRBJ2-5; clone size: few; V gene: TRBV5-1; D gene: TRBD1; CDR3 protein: CASSLASTGGQETQYF; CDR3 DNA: TGCGCCAGCAGCTTGGCCTCGACAGGGGGGCAAGAGACCCAGTACTTC
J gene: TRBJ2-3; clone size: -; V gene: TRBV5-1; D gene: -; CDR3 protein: CASSQNGGISDTQYF; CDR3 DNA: TGCGCCAGCAGCCAGAATGGGGGAATATCAGATACGCAGTATTTT
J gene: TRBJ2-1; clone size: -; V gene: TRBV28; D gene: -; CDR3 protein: CASTSTGLAKGGVSNEQFF; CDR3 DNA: TGTGCCAGCACCTCCACGGGGCTAGCGAAAGGGGGGGTATCCAATGAGCAGTTCTTC
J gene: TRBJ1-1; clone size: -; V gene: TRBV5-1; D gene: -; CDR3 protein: CASSLEGGNTEAFF; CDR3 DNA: TGCGCCAGCAGCTTGGAAGGTGGAAACACTGAAGCTTTCTTT
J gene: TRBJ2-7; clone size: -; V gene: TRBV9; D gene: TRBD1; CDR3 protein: CASSVTETGPLGEQYF; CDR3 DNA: TGTGCCAGCAGCGTAACCGAGACAGGGCCCCTCGGGGAGCAGTACTTC
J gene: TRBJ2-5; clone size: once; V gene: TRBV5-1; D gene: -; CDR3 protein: CASTSNQGTETQYF; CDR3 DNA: TGCGCCAGCACATCGAACCAGGGTACAGAGACCCAGTACTTC
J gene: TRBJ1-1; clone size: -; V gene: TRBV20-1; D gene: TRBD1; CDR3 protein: CSARDRAEAFF; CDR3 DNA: TGCAGTGCCCGAGACAGGGCCGAGGCTTTCTTT
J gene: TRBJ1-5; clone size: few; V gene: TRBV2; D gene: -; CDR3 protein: CASREDSLPQHF; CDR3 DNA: TGTGCCAGCAGGGAGGACAGCTTGCCCCAGCATTTT
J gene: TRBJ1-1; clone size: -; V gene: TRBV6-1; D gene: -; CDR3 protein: CATYRMFRYTEAFF; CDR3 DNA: TGTGCCACTTACCGAATGTTTAGGTACACTGAAGCTTTCTTT
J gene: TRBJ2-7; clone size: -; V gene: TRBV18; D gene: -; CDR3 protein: CASSPNGRSSAEQYF; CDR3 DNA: TGTGCCAGCTCACCTAACGGGCGTTCGTCGGCCGAGCAGTACTTC
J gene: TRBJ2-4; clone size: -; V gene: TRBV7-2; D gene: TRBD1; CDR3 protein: CASSGRTGVGLAKNIQYF; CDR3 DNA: TGTGCCAGCAGCGGCCGGACAGGGGTCGGACTAGCCAAAAACATTCAGTACTTC
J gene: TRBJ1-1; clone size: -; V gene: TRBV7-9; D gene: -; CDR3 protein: CASSPAGNRLLPEAFF; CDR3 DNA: TGTGCCAGCAGCCCGGCGGGAAACAGGTTGTTGCCTGAAGCTTTCTTT
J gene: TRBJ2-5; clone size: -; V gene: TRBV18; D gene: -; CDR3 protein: CASSRSGTPGETQYF; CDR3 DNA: TGTGCCAGCTCACGATCCGGGACACCGGGAGAGACCCAGTACTTC
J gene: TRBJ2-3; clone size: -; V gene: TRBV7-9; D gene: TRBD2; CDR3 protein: CASSSLAGGTDTQYF; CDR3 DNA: TGTGCCAGCAGCTCGCTAGCGGGAGGCACAGATACGCAGTATTTT
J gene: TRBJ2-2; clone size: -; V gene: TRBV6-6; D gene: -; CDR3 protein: CASKGQGGRMTGELFF; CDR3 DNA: TGTGCCAGCAAAGGACAGGGAGGGAGAATGACCGGGGAGCTGTTTTTT
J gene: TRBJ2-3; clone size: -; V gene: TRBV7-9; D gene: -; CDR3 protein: CASSPPGRASTDTQYF; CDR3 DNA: TGTGCCAGCAGCCCCCCGGGGCGGGCCAGCACAGATACGCAGTATTTT
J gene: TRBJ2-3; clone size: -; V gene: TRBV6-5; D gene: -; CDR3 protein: CASRAVGSDTQYF; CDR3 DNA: TGTGCCAGCAGGGCAGTGGGGTCAGATACGCAGTATTTT
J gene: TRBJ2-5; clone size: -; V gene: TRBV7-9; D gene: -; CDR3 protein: CASSLVTGLGETQYF; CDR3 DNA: TGTGCCAGCAGCTTAGTGACAGGCTTAGGGGAGACCCAGTACTTC
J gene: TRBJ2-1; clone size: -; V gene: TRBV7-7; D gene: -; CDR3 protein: CASSFSGDEQFF; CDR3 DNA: TGTGCCAGCAGCTTCTCAGGGGATGAGCAGTTCTTC
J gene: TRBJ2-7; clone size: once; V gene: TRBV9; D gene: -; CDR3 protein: CASSVDYFPYEQYF; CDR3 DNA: TGTGCCAGCAGCGTAGACTACTTCCCTTACGAGCAGTACTTC
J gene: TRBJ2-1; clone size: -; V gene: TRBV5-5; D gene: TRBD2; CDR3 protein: CASSRGAGTSGNGFEQFF; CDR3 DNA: TGTGCCAGCAGCCGCGGTGCCGGGACTAGCGGGAATGGATTTGAGCAGTTCTTC
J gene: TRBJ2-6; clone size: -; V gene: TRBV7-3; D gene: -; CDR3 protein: CASSYGVPNVLTF; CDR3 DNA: TGTGCCAGCAGCTATGGGGTGCCCAACGTCCTGACTTTC
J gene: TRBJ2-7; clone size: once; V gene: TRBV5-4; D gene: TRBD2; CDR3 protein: CASSLVLAGVHEQYF; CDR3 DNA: TGTGCCAGCAGCTTGGTACTAGCGGGAGTCCACGAGCAGTACTTC
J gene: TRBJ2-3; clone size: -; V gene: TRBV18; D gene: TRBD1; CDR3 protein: CASSPLISGQGSTDTQYF; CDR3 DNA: TGTGCCAGCTCACCACTCATCTCGGGACAGGGGTCCACAGATACGCAGTATTTT
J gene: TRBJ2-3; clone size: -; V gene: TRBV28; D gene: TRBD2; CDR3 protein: CASKPSSGRAPDTQYF; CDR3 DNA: TGTGCCAGCAAGCCATCTAGCGGGAGGGCCCCAGATACGCAGTATTTT
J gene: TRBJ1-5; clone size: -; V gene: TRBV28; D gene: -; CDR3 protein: CAATTGAGQPQHF; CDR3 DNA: TGTGCCGCCACCACGGGGGCAGGTCAGCCCCAGCATTTT
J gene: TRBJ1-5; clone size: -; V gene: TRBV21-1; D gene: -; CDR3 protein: CASSKRTGLNQPQHF; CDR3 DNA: TGTGCCAGCAGCAAAAGGACAGGGCTAAATCAGCCCCAGCATTTT
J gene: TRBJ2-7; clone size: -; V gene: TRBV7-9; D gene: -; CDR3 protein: CASSRGESEQYF; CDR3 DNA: TGTGCCAGCAGTAGAGGGGAGTCCGAGCAGTACTTC
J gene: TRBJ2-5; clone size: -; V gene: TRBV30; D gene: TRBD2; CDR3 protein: CAWKGLAGGDQETQYF; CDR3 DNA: TGTGCCTGGAAGGGACTAGCGGGAGGTGACCAAGAGACCCAGTACTTC
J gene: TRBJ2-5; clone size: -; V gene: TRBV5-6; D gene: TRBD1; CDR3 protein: CASGRGQLQETQYF; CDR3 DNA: TGTGCCAGCGGCAGGGGGCAGCTACAAGAGACCCAGTACTTC
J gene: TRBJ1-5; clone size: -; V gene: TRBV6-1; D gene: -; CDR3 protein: CASSVKGYQPQHF; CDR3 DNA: TGTGCCAGCAGTGTAAAGGGGTATCAGCCCCAGCATTTT
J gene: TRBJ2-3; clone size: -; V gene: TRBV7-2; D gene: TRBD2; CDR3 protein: CASSPVAGSDTQYF; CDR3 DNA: TGTGCCAGCAGCCCAGTAGCGGGATCAGATACGCAGTATTTT
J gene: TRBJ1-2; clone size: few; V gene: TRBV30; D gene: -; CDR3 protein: CAWSRSLGYGYTF; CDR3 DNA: TGTGCCTGGAGTCGCAGCCTGGGCTATGGCTACACCTTC
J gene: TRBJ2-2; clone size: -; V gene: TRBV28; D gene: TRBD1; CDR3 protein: CASSSSDRALSGTGELFF; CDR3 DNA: TGTGCCAGCAGTTCCTCGGACAGGGCACTATCTGGCACCGGGGAGCTGTTTTTT
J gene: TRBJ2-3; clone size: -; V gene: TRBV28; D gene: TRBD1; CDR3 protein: CASRGQYIPSTDTQYF; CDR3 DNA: TGTGCCAGTCGGGGACAGTATATTCCAAGCACAGATACGCAGTATTTT
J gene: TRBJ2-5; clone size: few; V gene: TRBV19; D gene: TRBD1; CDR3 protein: CASSPWDRFTNQETQYF; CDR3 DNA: TGTGCCAGTAGTCCATGGGACAGGTTCACTAACCAAGAGACCCAGTACTTC
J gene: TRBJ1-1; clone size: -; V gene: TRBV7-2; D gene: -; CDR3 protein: CASSLVGGKNTEAFF; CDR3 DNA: TGTGCCAGCAGCTTAGTCGGGGGCAAGAACACTGAAGCTTTCTTT
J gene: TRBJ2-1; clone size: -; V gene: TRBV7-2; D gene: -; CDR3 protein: CASSLVIHPYNEQFF; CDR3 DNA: TGTGCCAGCAGCTTAGTAATACACCCCTACAATGAGCAGTTCTTC
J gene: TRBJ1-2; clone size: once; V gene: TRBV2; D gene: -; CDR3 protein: CASSESGVGYTF; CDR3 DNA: TGTGCCAGCAGTGAATCAGGGGTTGGCTACACCTTC
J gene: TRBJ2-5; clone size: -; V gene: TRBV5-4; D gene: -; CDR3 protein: CASRMDGSQETQYF; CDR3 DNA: TGTGCCAGCAGGATGGACGGGTCCCAAGAGACCCAGTACTTC
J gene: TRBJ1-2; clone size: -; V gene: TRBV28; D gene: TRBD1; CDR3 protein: CASSLWGTPQGEGYTF; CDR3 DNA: TGTGCCAGCAGTTTATGGGGTACCCCCCAGGGGGAAGGCTACACCTTC
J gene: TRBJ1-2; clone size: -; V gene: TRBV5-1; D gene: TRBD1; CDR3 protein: CASSAGTEKPYGYTF; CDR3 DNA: TGCGCCAGCAGCGCCGGGACAGAAAAACCCTATGGCTACACCTTC
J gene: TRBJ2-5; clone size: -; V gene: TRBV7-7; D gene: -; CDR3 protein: CASSLTTGALQETQYF; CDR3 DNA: TGTGCCAGCAGCTTAACAACGGGGGCCCTTCAAGAGACCCAGTACTTC
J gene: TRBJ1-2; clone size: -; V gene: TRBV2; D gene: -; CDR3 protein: CLSREAAYGYTF; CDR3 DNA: TGTCTATCCAGGGAGGCGGCCTATGGCTACACCTTC
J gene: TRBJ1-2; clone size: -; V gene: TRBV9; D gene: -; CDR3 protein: CASSVGYFQKGYTF; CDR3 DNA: TGTGCCAGCAGCGTAGGGTACTTCCAGAAAGGCTACACCTTC
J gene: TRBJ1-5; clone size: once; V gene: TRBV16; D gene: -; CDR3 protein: CASSQFSSDQPQHF; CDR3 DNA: TGTGCCAGCAGCCAATTCTCTTCCGATCAGCCCCAGCATTTT
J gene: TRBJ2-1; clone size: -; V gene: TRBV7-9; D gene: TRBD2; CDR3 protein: CASSSLRETYNEQFF; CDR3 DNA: TGTGCCAGCAGCTCTTTGCGGGAGACGTACAATGAGCAGTTCTTC
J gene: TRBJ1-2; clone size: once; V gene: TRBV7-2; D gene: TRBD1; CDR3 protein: CASSRNWDRVNYGYTF; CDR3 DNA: TGTGCCAGCAGTAGGAACTGGGACAGAGTGAACTATGGCTACACCTTC
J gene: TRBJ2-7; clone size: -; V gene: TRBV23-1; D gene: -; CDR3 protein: CASSQSPPGRPYEQYF; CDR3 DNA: TGCGCCAGCAGTCAATCGCCGCCCGGCAGACCCTACGAGCAGTACTTC
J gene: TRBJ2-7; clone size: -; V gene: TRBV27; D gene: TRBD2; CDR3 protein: CASTISGTSGRAAYEQYF; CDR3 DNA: TGTGCCAGCACCATATCCGGGACTAGCGGGAGGGCCGCCTACGAGCAGTACTTC
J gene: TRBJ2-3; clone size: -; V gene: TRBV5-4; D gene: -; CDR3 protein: CASSHAQGASGKNTQYF; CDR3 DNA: TGTGCCAGCAGCCATGCCCAGGGGGCTAGCGGAAAGAATACGCAGTATTTT